These 10 T cell receptor beta chains came from one sample sequenced in a study of blood T cell repertoires in COVID-19. Method: immunoSEQ multiplex PCR; TCRdb's copy keeps in-frame clones and lacks some. The profile shows 100,000 to 150,000 clones, roughly four fifths of them singletons. Sequenced material: PBMCs or T cells enriched from blood (not recorded which). These receptors were obtained from a middle-aged man with acute COVID-19.

The chain is built from TRBV6-5 and TRBJ2-5; 12 nucleotides agree with TRBD2. Unmatched junction bases numbered 7, after V lost 7 bases and J lost 4 bases. This CDR3 is built from 15 residues. Per the germline V gene, CDR1 is MNHEY and CDR2 is SVGAGI. In DNA, the CDR3 is TGTGCCAGCACTAATCTAGCGGGGGGGGCAGAGACCCAGTACTTC. Amino acid sequence: CASTNLAGGAETQYF.

This clone was seen just once. The chain employs TRBV9 and TRBJ1-4; D perhaps matches TRBD1 (5 bases). This CDR3 has 14 amino acids. Between the trimmed V and J ends, which lost 2 bases and 8 bases, there was a span of 13 bases. Per germline, CDR1 SGDLS and CDR2 YYNGEE. CDR3: CASSVLGTMEKLFF. CDR3 nucleotides: TGTGCCAGCAGCGTTCTCGGGACTATGGAAAAACTGTTTTTT.

The gene calls are TRBV6-5 and TRBJ2-7; TRBD2 matches at 11 bases. The CDR3 is made up of 13 amino acids. The V and J ends lost 6 bases and 9 bases, in that order; junction bases with no gene match: 7. Per germline, CDR1 MNHEY and CDR2 SVGAGI. CDR3 DNA: TGTGCCAGCAGCTTCCTAGCGGGAGGCGGGCAGTACTTC. This translates into CASSFLAGGGQYF.

The chain links TRBV24-1 to TRBJ1-4; a weak D match, TRBD1 (6 bases). Between the trimmed V and J ends, which lost 3 bases and 2 bases, there was a span of 12 bases. Germline CDR1 is KGHDR and CDR2 is SFDVKD. The CDR3 has 16 amino acids. The CDR3 bases are TGTGCCACCAGTGATGCAGGGGTTTCGACTAATGAAAAACTGTTTTTT. This codes for CATSDAGVSTNEKLFF.

The chain employs TRBV28 and TRBJ1-2; D might be TRBD1 (5 bases). V was clipped by 5 bases and J by 1 base, with 14 bases between them. The germline V gene encodes CDR1 MDHEN and CDR2 SYDVKM. There are 15 residues in the CDR3. CDR3 sequence reads: CASSEQVFDNYGYTF. The CDR3 DNA reads as TGTGCCAGCAGTGAACAGGTCTTCGATAACTATGGCTACACCTTC.

V gene TRBV6-1 combines with J gene TRBJ1-5, with TRBD1 as a possible D gene (5 bases). Germline loops: CDR1 MNHNS, CDR2 SASEGT. This CDR3 comprises 18 residues. Trimming removed 2 bases from V and 7 bases from J, with 24 bases in between. CDR3 bases: TGTGCCAGCAGTGAACAAATCCCCCTGCAGGGTTTAAACCAGCCCCAGCATTTT. Translated, it gives CASSEQIPLQGLNQPQHF.

The chain links TRBV14 to TRBJ2-1; 8 bases agree with TRBD1. The CDR3 covers 12 residues. Germline V gene sequence: CDR1 SGHDN, CDR2 FVKESK. Losses at the gene ends were 4 bases for V and 15 bases for J; bases not matched to a gene: 8. CDR3: CASSPGTGSLFF. The CDR3 nucleotides are TGTGCCAGCAGCCCCGGGACAGGTAGTCTGTTCTTC.

V usage is TRBV28 and J usage is TRBJ2-7, with unresolved D. This CDR3 is built from 14 residues. Between the trimmed V and J ends, which lost 3 bases and 6 bases, there was a span of 15 bases. CDR1 and CDR2 (germline): MDHEN, SYDVKM. The CDR3 DNA sequence: TGTGCCAGCAGTTTGGCCACCCCCTCTCGCGAGCAGTACTTC. This codes for CASSLATPSREQYF. Complete variable domain (other parts from reference TRBV28 and TRBJ2-7): DVKVTQSSRYLVKRTGEKVFLECVQDMDHENMFWYRQDPGLGLRLIYFSYDVKMKEKGDIPEGYSVSREKKERFSLILESASTNQTSMYLCASSLATPSREQYFGPGTRLTVT.

The chain recombines TRBV5-1 with TRBJ2-5; 10 bases map to TRBD1. This CDR3 comprises 14 residues. Germline-derived CDR1 and CDR2 are SGHRS and YFSETQ. J gave up 4 bases and V 3 bases, and 3 bases lay outside the gene matches. The CDR3 coding sequence is TGCGCCAGCAGCTGGACAGGGGGTCCAGAGACCCAGTACTTC. Translating it yields CASSWTGGPETQYF.

The chain uses TRBV5-1 and TRBJ1-3; D not certain. V was trimmed by 0 bases and J by 2 bases, leaving 3 bases between them. Germline lookup yields CDR1 SGHRS and CDR2 YFSETQ. This CDR3 is 13 amino acids long. CDR3 residues: CASSLATGNTIYF. The CDR3 coding sequence is TGCGCCAGCAGCTTGGCTACTGGAAACACCATATATTTT.